This TCR beta chain was captured in a study of Tregs in tolerant kidney transplant recipients. Study-level points and caveats: The most relevant donor-specific Treg TCRbeta repertoire apparently came from expansion with activated donor B cells. This study did not directly address biological reproducibility. Findings come from small patient numbers and require larger validation.

Only in-frame clones appear in the TCRdb table, and some are missing; sequencing was by immunoSEQ multiplex PCR. Of tens of thousands of clones listed, 80% to 95% are singletons. This clone was found once. The antigen remains undetermined. The CDR3 is 13 residues long. V was shortened by 5 bases and J by 0 bases, with 7 bases between the two germline ends. Germline lookup yields CDR1 MNHEY and CDR2 SVGAGI. Thawed PBMCs were rested overnight at 37°C with roughly 200 IU/ml IL-2 before regulatory T cell sorting. This chain links TRBV6-5 with TRBJ1-1; D perhaps matches TRBD1 (5 bases). The sequence came from a human donor who received a combined kidney and bone marrow transplant. Sequencing used Tregs from blood, obtained before the transplant. In DNA, the CDR3 is TGTGCCAGCAGTAGGGACTTGAACACTGAAGCTTTCTTT. Translating it yields CASSRDLNTEAFF.